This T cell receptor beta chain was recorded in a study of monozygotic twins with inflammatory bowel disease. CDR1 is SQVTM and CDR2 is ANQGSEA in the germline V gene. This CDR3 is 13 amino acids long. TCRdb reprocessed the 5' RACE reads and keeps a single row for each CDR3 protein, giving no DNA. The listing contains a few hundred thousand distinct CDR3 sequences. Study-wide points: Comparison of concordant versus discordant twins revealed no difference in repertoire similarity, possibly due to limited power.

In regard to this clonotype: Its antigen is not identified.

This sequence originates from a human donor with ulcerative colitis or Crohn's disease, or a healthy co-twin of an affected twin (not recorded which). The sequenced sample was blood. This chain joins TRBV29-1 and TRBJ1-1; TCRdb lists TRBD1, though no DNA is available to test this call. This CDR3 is CSAAYTGNGEAFF.